These 28 T cell receptor beta chains were all obtained from the same sample, sequenced in a study of CD8 T cells in ankylosing spondylitis. Whole-study findings and limits: Blood of patients with ankylosing spondylitis appeared to be characterized by a TCR beta motif of eight highly homologous variants.

TCRdb redid the calling of the 5' RACE reads with MiXCR, one entry per CDR3 protein. The table records approximately 400,000 distinct CDR3 sequences, roughly 27% of them present only once. Their cognate antigens are unknown. Specimen: blood, either unsorted or a sorted T cell fraction (not recorded which). The origin of the receptors is a male donor with ankylosing spondylitis.

V is TRBV12-3 or TRBV12-4 and J is TRBJ2-3; no firm D call. This CDR3 region has 13 residues. With 6 bases removed from V and 4 bases from J, the gap between germline ends came to 11 bases. The CDR3 sequence is CASSDFGADTQYF. In DNA, the CDR3 is TGTGCCAGCAGCGATTTTGGGGCAGATACGCAGTATTTT.

This clonotype occurred once. The chain is built from TRBV29-1 and TRBJ2-3; a possible D gene is TRBD2 (7 bases). The CDR3 consists of 14 residues. CDR1 and CDR2 from the germline V gene are SQVTM and ANQGSEA. V shed 7 bases and J shed 0 bases, with 14 bases lying between them. The CDR3 loop is CSGGGRSSTDTQYF. For the CDR3, the DNA is TGCAGCGGGGGGGGCAGGAGTAGCACAGATACGCAGTATTTT.

This clonotype was seen at least ten times. The rearrangement links TRBV5-6 to TRBJ2-7; a possible D gene is TRBD1 (5 bases). Germline-derived CDR1 and CDR2 are SGHDT and YYEEEE. This CDR3 comprises 13 residues. V lost 4 bases to trimming and J lost 3 bases, with 11 bases between them. The CDR3 DNA is TGTGCCAGCAGCCGATCTGACAGCTACGAGCAGTACGTC. It is translated as CASSRSDSYEQYV.

The chain has TRBV12-3 or TRBV12-4 and TRBJ2-7; TRBD2 matches at 9 bases. With V trimmed by 6 bases and J by 1 base, 1 base remained unmatched. The CDR3 extends over 13 amino acids. CDR3 DNA: TGTGCCAGCAGGACTAGCGGTTCCTACGAGCAGTACTTC. Translated: CASRTSGSYEQYF.

The V gene is TRBV5-6, the J gene TRBJ2-5, with 7 bases identical to TRBD1. The CDR3 sequence is 15 residues long. V lost 3 bases, J lost 2 bases, and 7 bases stayed unmatched. Germline V gene lookup returns CDR1 SGHDT and CDR2 YYEEEE. In nucleotides, the CDR3 is TGTGCCAGCAGCTGGGGACAGCCGGATCAAGAGACCCAGTACTTC. It codes for CASSWGQPDQETQYF.

The chain has TRBV20-1 and TRBJ2-5; no clear D. The germline V gene has CDR1 DFQATT and CDR2 SNEGSKA (reference sequence). The CDR3 contains 12 residues. Trimming removed 3 bases at V and 5 bases at J, with 10 bases between. The CDR3 DNA sequence: TGCAGTGCTAGCCGCATCGGGGAGACCCAGTACTTC. Protein product: CSASRIGETQYF.

This clonotype has more than one count but fewer than ten. The chain has TRBV12-3 or TRBV12-4 and TRBJ2-5; D gene uncertain. V dropped 1 base and J dropped 3 bases, with 12 bases sitting between them. The CDR3 is made up of 15 amino acids. The CDR3 loop is CASSLGGGPKETQYF. CDR3 nucleotides: TGTGCCAGCAGTTTAGGAGGCGGACCCAAAGAGACCCAGTACTTC.

The CDR3 region is CASSEDRVVNEQFF. CDR3 nucleotide sequence: TGTGCCAGCAGTGAGGACAGGGTTGTTAATGAGCAGTTCTTC. The V call is TRBV6-1, the J call TRBJ2-1; 8 nucleotides line up with TRBD1. The germline V gene encodes CDR1 MNHNS and CDR2 SASEGT. This CDR3 is 14 amino acids long. V dropped 3 bases and J dropped 7; count of bases not matched to a gene: 5.

This clonotype was found a few times. V and J are TRBV20-1 and TRBJ2-7; 8 bases line up with TRBD1. V dropped 4 bases and J dropped 3; count of bases not matched to a gene: 2. This CDR3 spans 12 amino acids. Germline CDR1 DFQATT, CDR2 SNEGSKA (reference sequence). CDR3 nucleotides: TGCAGTGCTACAGGACAGGGCTACGAGCAGTACTTC. This encodes CSATGQGYEQYF.

The rearrangement joins TRBV2 to TRBJ2-1, with TRBD2 as a possible D gene (6 bases). CDR1 SNHLY and CDR2 FYNNEI come from the germline V gene. Trimming left V 6 bases short and J 3 bases short, with 15 bases between. The length of the CDR3 is 15 residues. CDR3 sequence reads: CASRVGGEVYNEQFF. The CDR3 nucleotides read TGTGCCAGCAGGGTGGGGGGAGAAGTCTACAATGAGCAGTTCTTC.

The rearrangement joins TRBV19 to TRBJ2-1, with D maybe TRBD2 (5 bases). This CDR3 contains 17 residues. CDR1 is LNHDA and CDR2 is SQIVND in the germline V gene (reference sequence). V lost 3 bases and J 4 bases, leaving 19 bases between the germline ends. The CDR3 reads CASSIGVARSYYNEQFF. CDR3 DNA: TGTGCCAGTAGTATTGGGGTAGCGCGAAGTTATTACAATGAGCAGTTCTTC.

This clonotype was seen more than once but under ten times. The V call is TRBV29-1, the J call TRBJ1-4; weak D call: TRBD1 (6 bases). Germline V gene data show CDR1 as SQVTM and CDR2 as ANQGSEA. This CDR3 spans 12 amino acids. V was shortened by 7 bases and J by 5 bases, with 11 bases between the two germline ends. The CDR3 sequence is CSADTGNEKLFF. The DNA for the CDR3 is TGCAGCGCTGACACAGGGAATGAAAAACTGTTTTTT.

This chain joins TRBV20-1 and TRBJ2-1; tentatively, D is TRBD1 (6 bases). Germline V CDR1 and CDR2: DFQATT, SNEGSKA (reference sequence). There are 14 residues in the CDR3. Trimming took 7 bases from V and 2 from J, leaving 15 bases between them. The CDR3: CSGPQGQPYNEQFF. DNA of the CDR3: TGCAGTGGTCCGCAGGGACAACCCTACAATGAGCAGTTCTTC.

A few counts support this clonotype. The CDR3 coding sequence is TGCGCCAGCAGCCCCCATTTGGCCTCGGGTGGCTACACCTTC. It specifies CASSPHLASGGYTF. V is TRBV4-1 and J is TRBJ1-2; D gene ambiguous. Trimming pared 4 bases from V and 7 bases from J, leaving 16 bases between. Germline CDR1 and CDR2: MGHRA and YSYEKL. The CDR3 is 14 amino acids.

This sequence joins TRBV12-3 or TRBV12-4 and TRBJ2-1; no firm D call. The CDR3 consists of 14 residues. The V and J ends lost 7 bases and 0 bases respectively, with 10 bases between them. The CDR3 region is CASKLMSSYNEQFF. CDR3 DNA sequence: TGTGCCAGCAAACTGATGAGCTCCTACAATGAGCAGTTCTTC.

This clonotype has ten or more counts. The rearrangement joins TRBV20-1 to TRBJ2-1, with 13 nucleotides matching TRBD2. Germline values: CDR1 DFQATT, CDR2 SNEGSKA (reference sequence). This CDR3 is 12 amino acids long. V shed 6 bases, J shed 11 bases, and the junction held 4 bases outside the gene matches. The CDR3 nucleotides are TGCAGTGCCGGACTAGCGGGAGCGCAGCAGTTCTTC. This translates into CSAGLAGAQQFF.

V gene TRBV7-9 combines with J gene TRBJ2-3; D is unresolved. Looked up from germline, CDR1 is SEHNR and CDR2 is FQNEAQ (reference sequence). The CDR3 sequence is 14 residues long. V was shortened by 8 bases and J by 4 bases, with 16 bases between the two germline ends. The CDR3 reads CASGPSEPPDTQYF. CDR3 in DNA: TGTGCCAGCGGTCCCAGCGAGCCGCCAGATACGCAGTATTTT. The entire variable domain, with the rest obtained from reference TRBV7-9 and TRBJ2-3, is as follows: DTGVSQNPRHKITKRGQNVTFRCDPISEHNRLYWYRQTLGQGPEFLTYFQNEAQLEKSRLLSDRFSAERPKGSFSTLEIQRTEQGDSAMYLCASGPSEPPDTQYFGPGTRLTVL.

This clonotype was detected a few times. This chain joins TRBV5-1 and TRBJ1-2; TRBD1 aligns across 8 bases. CDR3 length: 16 amino acids. Looked up from germline, CDR1 is SGHRS and CDR2 is YFSETQ. The trim removed 0 bases at V and 3 bases at J, leaving 7 bases unmatched. DNA of the CDR3: TGCGCCAGCAGCTTGGCACGACAGGGGAACGACTATGGCTACACCTTC. Its protein product is CASSLARQGNDYGYTF.

Only a few counts were recorded for this clonotype. The chain uses TRBV20-1 and TRBJ2-4, with 8 bases identical to TRBD2. This CDR3 has 14 residues. From germline, CDR1 is DFQATT and CDR2 SNEGSKA (reference sequence). V lost 6 bases and J lost 3; bases outside the gene matches: 7. The CDR3 spells CSAKAGVGKNIQYF. The CDR3 DNA follows: TGCAGTGCCAAAGCGGGAGTCGGCAAAAACATTCAGTACTTC.

This sequence joins TRBV24-1 and TRBJ2-1, with D hard to call. The germline V and J ends were trimmed by 2 bases and 6 bases, with 16 bases remaining between them. The germline V gene encodes CDR1 KGHDR and CDR2 SFDVKD. The CDR3 covers 16 residues. CDR3 coding DNA: TGTGCCACCAGTGATTCAGGTTACCCAAGGAGCAATGAGCAGTTCTTC. It codes for CATSDSGYPRSNEQFF.

The rearrangement links TRBV24-1 to TRBJ2-1; 7 nucleotides align to TRBD1. Germline V lookup: CDR1 KGHDR, CDR2 SFDVKD. With 10 bases clipped from V and 0 bases from J, the junction kept 11 bases outside the gene matches. This CDR3 comprises 16 residues. CDR3 coding DNA: TGTGCCACTAGGGAAGGGGGCCGCGGCTCCTACAATGAGCAGTTCTTC. Translating gives CATREGGRGSYNEQFF.

The sample holds a few counts of this clonotype. This sequence joins TRBV5-1 and TRBJ2-3, with 11 bases identical to TRBD2. The CDR3 has 16 residues. CDR1 and CDR2 from the germline V gene are SGHRS and YFSETQ. V lost 3 bases, J lost 2 bases, and 5 bases stayed unmatched. For the CDR3, the DNA is TGCGCCAGCAGCTGGACGACTAGCGGGATCACAGATACGCAGTATTTT. Translating it yields CASSWTTSGITDTQYF.

Notes on this clonotype: Sequence at one end of the junction differs from germline and may be a read error. The rearrangement links TRBV20-1 to TRBJ2-1, with 8 nucleotides matching TRBD1. CDR3 length: 13 amino acids. Per germline, CDR1 DFQATT and CDR2 SNEGSKA (reference sequence). The CDR3 DNA sequence: TGCAGTGCCAGGACAGGGAACTACAATGAGCATTTCTTC. Translating gives CSARTGNYNEHFF.

This clonotype was seen more than once but under ten times. The V gene is TRBV5-6, the J gene TRBJ1-4; TRBD1 might be the D (5 bases). This CDR3 contains 14 residues. V lost 4 bases to trimming and J lost 4 bases, with 11 bases between them. Germline V lookup: CDR1 SGHDT, CDR2 YYEEEE. CDR3 protein: CASSQGRINEKLFF. CDR3 coding DNA: TGTGCCAGCAGCCAGGGACGGATTAATGAAAAACTGTTTTTT. Based on the CDR3 plus reference TRBV5-6 and TRBJ1-4, the full variable domain is DAGVTQSPTHLIKTRGQQVTLRCSPKSGHDTVSWYQQALGQGPQFIFQYYEEEERQRGNFPDRFSGHQFPNYSSELNVNALLLGDSALYLCASSQGRINEKLFFGSGTQLSVL.

This clonotype was counted a few times. This chain connects TRBV6-1 to TRBJ2-2; possible D gene TRBD2, 6 bases. Germline values: CDR1 MNHNS, CDR2 SASEGT. V was shortened by 6 bases and J by 3 bases, with 17 bases between the two germline ends. The CDR3 has 16 amino acids. CDR3 bases: TGTGCCAGCAGACCAGCCGATAGCGGATACACCGGGGAGCTGTTTTTT. Translating it yields CASRPADSGYTGELFF.

The chain employs TRBV7-7 and TRBJ2-2; no reliable D call. Germline V lookup: CDR1 SSHAT, CDR2 FNYEAQ (reference sequence). Trimming removed 0 bases at V and 5 bases at J, with 7 bases between. The CDR3 totals 14 residues. The CDR3, as DNA: TGTGCCAGCAGCTTAGCGCCTAGAACCGGGGAGCTGTTTTTT. It translates to CASSLAPRTGELFF.

The J gene is TRBJ2-7, the V gene TRBV7-8; 7 nucleotides align to TRBD2. Germline V gene lookup returns CDR1 SGHVS and CDR2 FQNEAQ. CDR3 length equals 20 residues. The V gene end was trimmed by 0 bases and the J gene end by 3 bases; junction bases not matched to a gene: 20. CDR3 bases: TGTGCCAGCAGCTTAGCGCGGAGACTTGGGGGGGAGGGCCGTTTCTACGAGCAGTACGTC. Translated: CASSLARRLGGEGRFYEQYV.

This sequence joins TRBV20-1 and TRBJ1-5; no firm D call. CDR1 is DFQATT, CDR2 SNEGSKA, per germline (reference sequence). Trimming took 6 bases from V and 1 from J, leaving 7 bases between them. The CDR3 consists of 12 residues. For the CDR3, the DNA is TGCAGTGCCAAACGCAGCAATCAGCCCCAGCATTTT. Translating it yields CSAKRSNQPQHF.